This T cell receptor beta chain stems from a study of CD8+CD57+ T cells in acquired aplastic anemia listed by TCRdb under 2018. Describing the broader study: DNA extracted from sorted CD4+ and CD8+ cells had a mean of approximately 3.4 ug, with a range of roughly 0.19 to 27.4 ug.

V and J lose 6 bases and 0 bases, and a span of 12 bases separates them. The germline V gene sets CDR1 to MGHDK and CDR2 to SYGVNS. Counted from cysteine to phenylalanine, this CDR3 has 15 amino acids. Kept here is only the CDR3 DNA, which spans 45 bases and is read in frame from base 1. Genomic DNA served as template for TCR beta VDJ combination and CDR3 sequence profiling. TCR repertoire sequencing was run on an Illumina HiSeq 2000. The source study handled its data this way. Repertoire assessment relied on Simpson's diversity index, CDR3 size and DJ length profiles, and TRBV/TRBJ rearrangement plots. Whichever DNA sequence was most abundant in the deep sequencing data was defined as the immunodominant clone. CDR3 amino acid sequences were checked for sharing across subjects and were also compared against the VDJdb database and published repertoires. The public reads were reprocessed in TCRdb via fastp at Q25 and MiXCR, keeping in-frame beta chains. A single entry per CDR3 protein holds the most common genes and DNA from its merged rows. Clone size and V and J calls follow TCRdb, not the original study. The sample data list approximately 270,000 distinct CDR3 sequences, and around three fifths of these were observed just once. 6.5% to 10% of the sample rests with the top ten.

Broader findings and caveats from the paper: CD8+ Simpson's diversity did not differ significantly between patients and healthy controls (P=0.060). Nearly 30 CD8+ CDR3 sequences were found in both patients and controls but appeared to be highly expressed in patients and within the immunodominant clones of the patients.

In the study, sorted CD4+ and CD8+ blood T cells from patients with severe aplastic anemia and from healthy subjects underwent deep sequencing of TCR repertoires. Ficoll-Paque density gradient centrifugation was used to isolate peripheral blood mononuclear cells. Before DNA extraction, CD4+ and CD8+ T cells were sorted with FACS or magnetic beads. For this clonotype: Its target antigen remains unknown. No base quality values were provided; no much bigger clone lies one nucleotide off.

The receptor was isolated from a human donor with severe aplastic anemia or a healthy control (not recorded which). Material: sorted CD4+, CD8+, or CD8+CD57+ T cells (not recorded which) from PBMCs. This sequence uses TRBV25-1 and TRBJ1-3; confidence is insufficient to name the D gene. The CDR3 reads as follows: CASRYGRSSGNTIYF. DNA sequence: TGTGCCAGCAGGTATGGACGGAGCTCTGGAAACACCATATATTTT.